This note documents a single T cell receptor beta chain sequence. V dropped 6 bases and J dropped 5 bases, with 8 bases sitting between them. CDR1 and CDR2 from the germline V gene are WSHSY and SAAADI. The CDR3 sequence is 12 residues long. These data are taken from a study of shared clonotypes between healthy human individuals. Assay: immunoSEQ multiplex PCR; the TCRdb copy retains only in-frame clones and omits some. Here the sample spans millions of clones, approximately 92% being singletons. This clonotype was obtained from a man aged 18-30 years in good health. The V call is TRBV10-2, the J call TRBJ2-1, with D maybe TRBD1 (5 bases). The sequenced material came from naive CD4+ T cells sorted from blood. Subset indicated: CD45RA+ positively selected. CDR3 in amino acids: CASRAGNNEQFF. Written as DNA, the CDR3 is TGCGCCAGCAGGGCAGGGAACAATGAGCAGTTCTTC.